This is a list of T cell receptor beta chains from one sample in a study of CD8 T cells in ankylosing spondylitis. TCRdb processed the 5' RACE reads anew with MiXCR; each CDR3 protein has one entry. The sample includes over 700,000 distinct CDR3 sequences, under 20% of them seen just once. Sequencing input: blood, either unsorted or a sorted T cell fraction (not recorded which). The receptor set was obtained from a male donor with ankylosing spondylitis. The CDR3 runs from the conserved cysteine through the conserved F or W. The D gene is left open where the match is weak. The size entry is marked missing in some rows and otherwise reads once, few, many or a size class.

TGTGCCAGCAGCTCTGGAGGGGGAGGGCCAGATACGCAGTATTTT CASSSGGGGPDTQYF TRBV4-2 - TRBJ2-3 -
TGTGCCAGCAGCAGGCGAGGGGGCGATCAGCCCCAGCATTTT CASSRRGGDQPQHF TRBV7-2 TRBD1 TRBJ1-5 -
TGCGCCAGCAGCTTGAGGGGGGACCGATACAATGAGCAGTTCTTC CASSLRGDRYNEQFF TRBV5-1 - TRBJ2-1 many
TGTGCCAGCAGCTTTACCGGGACCTCTAATGAAAAACTGTTTTTT CASSFTGTSNEKLFF TRBV7-9 - TRBJ1-4 few
TGTGCCATTTACAAGGAGGGGAACTATGGCTACACCTTC CAIYKEGNYGYTF TRBV10-3 - TRBJ1-2 -
TGTGCCAGCTGGGACAGGGGCTACAATGAGCAGTTCTTC CASWDRGYNEQFF TRBV27 TRBD1 TRBJ2-1 few
TGCGCCAGCAGCTTGGGAGGGGGATCTAGCACAGATACGCAGTATTTT CASSLGGGSSTDTQYF TRBV5-1 - TRBJ2-3 few
TGTGCCAGCAGCTTCTTGGTTGGCTCCTACAATGAGCAGTTCTTC CASSFLVGSYNEQFF TRBV7-6 - TRBJ2-1 -
TGCAGTGCTTTCCCTCGGGCTAGACAAGAGACCCAGTACTTC CSAFPRARQETQYF TRBV20-1 - TRBJ2-5 -
TGCAGTGCTAGAGGTGCGAGACAGGTTGAAAAACTGTTTTTT CSARGARQVEKLFF TRBV20-1 - TRBJ1-4 -
TGCGCCAGCAGCTTGTTCCCGCGGGAGGGCCTTGATACGCAGTATTTT CASSLFPREGLDTQYF TRBV5-1 TRBD2 TRBJ2-3 -
TGTGCCAGCAGCAAAGCGGGAGAACGGCAGTTCTTC CASSKAGERQFF TRBV12-3/TRBV12-4 TRBD2 TRBJ2-1 -
TGCGCCAGCAGGGTTCCCGGGAACAATGAGCAGTTCTTC CASRVPGNNEQFF TRBV5-1 - TRBJ2-1 -
TGCAGTGCTGGACAGGGGAATGAGCAGTTCTTC CSAGQGNEQFF TRBV20-1 TRBD1 TRBJ2-1 few
TGCGCCAGCAGTCAGGACATCAACACTGAAGCTTTCTTT CASSQDINTEAFF TRBV10-1 - TRBJ1-1 -
TGTGCCAGCTCCCCCGACACCGGGGAGCTGTTTTTT CASSPDTGELFF TRBV12-3/TRBV12-4 - TRBJ2-2 many
TGTGCCATCAGTGAGCAGGGGGGTCCCCAGTACTTC CAISEQGGPQYF TRBV10-3 - TRBJ2-5 few
TGTGCCAGCAGCGTAGCAATAGATGGGTACAATGAGCAGTTCTTC CASSVAIDGYNEQFF TRBV9 - TRBJ2-1 -
TGTGCCAGCAGTTTAGGTAGAGGACTCCCTGGAAACACCATATATTTT CASSLGRGLPGNTIYF TRBV12-3/TRBV12-4 - TRBJ1-3 -
TGCAGTGCTAGAGTTGTCGGCCGGGTTTCATACAATGAGCAGTTCTTC CSARVVGRVSYNEQFF TRBV20-1 - TRBJ2-1 few
TGTGCCAGCAGTTTCCAGGCGGACACCGGGGAGCTGTTTTTT CASSFQADTGELFF TRBV12-3/TRBV12-4 - TRBJ2-2 -
TGCGCCAGCAGCCAAAGGGGGACCCTAGAGGGTTCTGAAGCTTTCTTT CASSQRGTLEGSEAFF TRBV4-1 - TRBJ1-1 -
TGCGCCAGCAGCTTGGAGGGCCCAAACTATGGCTACACCTTC CASSLEGPNYGYTF TRBV5-1 - TRBJ1-2 -
TGTGCCAGCAGCTTAGAAGGCAGCCTCTACGAGCAGTACTTC CASSLEGSLYEQYF TRBV7-8 - TRBJ2-7 few
TGTGCCAGCAGCTTAATTGGGACTAGCGGGAGTGTCACAGATACGCAGTATTTT CASSLIGTSGSVTDTQYF TRBV11-2 TRBD2 TRBJ2-3 -
TGTGCCAGCAGTTACTCAGGGAAGACAGGGGGTAGGGAAAAACTGTTTTTT CASSYSGKTGGREKLFF TRBV6-5 TRBD1 TRBJ1-4 few
TGTGCCAGCAGTCCTATAAGGACTAGCGGGGTCTACGAGCAGTACTTC CASSPIRTSGVYEQYF TRBV27 TRBD2 TRBJ2-7 -
TGCAGTGCTAGAGGCACCCATGGACCCTATAGCGGGAGCTTAGGCATTCAGTACTTC CSARGTHGPYSGSLGIQYF TRBV20-1 TRBD2 TRBJ2-4 few
TGTGCCACCAGCAGAGATTTTGACGGCCGGCCCGGGGAGCTGTTTTTT CATSRDFDGRPGELFF TRBV15 - TRBJ2-2 few
TGCGCCAGCAGCTTGGTCGCCGTGGGTAACGAGCAGTACTTC CASSLVAVGNEQYF TRBV5-1 - TRBJ2-7 -
TGTGCCAGCAGCTTCGACCATCAGGACAGGGTTTCGGTTGGCGCTGAAGCTTTCTTT CASSFDHQDRVSVGAEAFF TRBV5-4 TRBD1 TRBJ1-1 many
TGCGCCAGCAGCCACAGCAGCCAGCGGGTCTTAGAGACCCAGTACTTC CASSHSSQRVLETQYF TRBV5-1 - TRBJ2-5 few
TGCGCCAGCAGCTTGGATTCCCCCTCCTACAATGAGCAGTTCTTC CASSLDSPSYNEQFF TRBV5-1 - TRBJ2-1 few
TGTGCCAGCAGCTTGCAGGGGGTCACGGCAATGGAGACCCAGTACTTC CASSLQGVTAMETQYF TRBV5-5 TRBD1 TRBJ2-5 -
TGTGCCTGGAGTGTAACAGGGGGCGATGGCTACACCTTC CAWSVTGGDGYTF TRBV30 TRBD1 TRBJ1-2 -
TGTGCCAGCAGCGACCCCTACGAGCAGTACTTC CASSDPYEQYF TRBV7-2 - TRBJ2-7 many
TGTGCCAGCTCCCTCTCGGCCTCCACCGGGGAGCTGTTTTTT CASSLSASTGELFF TRBV6-2/TRBV6-3 - TRBJ2-2 -
TGCGCCAGCAGCCAAGATTTCGGGACAGGGGAAGATGGGGCCAACGTCCTGACTTTC CASSQDFGTGEDGANVLTF TRBV4-3 TRBD1 TRBJ2-6 -
TGTGCCAGCAGTATCGGACTAGTTGAGCAGTTCTTC CASSIGLVEQFF TRBV12-3/TRBV12-4 TRBD2 TRBJ2-1 -
TGTGCCAGCAGTTACCGGCGACACCTCCAAGAGACCCAGTACTTC CASSYRRHLQETQYF TRBV12-3/TRBV12-4 - TRBJ2-5 few
TGTGCCAGCAGTTACGAGAGCCGGTCAACTGAAGCTTTCTTT CASSYESRSTEAFF TRBV6-2/TRBV6-3 - TRBJ1-1 few
TGCGCCAGCAGCCAAGCAGGGGGGGGCTCGGCGAGGGATACGCAGTATTTT CASSQAGGGSARDTQYF TRBV4-1 - TRBJ2-3 -
TGCAGCGTTGACCCCGGTGGGGGTAGCTACACCTTC CSVDPGGGSYTF TRBV29-1 - TRBJ1-2 -
TGCGCCAGCAGCCCCTACTCGGAGGTAGCCTACAATGAGCAGTTCTTC CASSPYSEVAYNEQFF TRBV4-3 - TRBJ2-1 -
TGTGCCAGCAGCTACCGGGACAGACTTAATTCACCCCTCCACTTT CASSYRDRLNSPLHF TRBV3-1 TRBD1 TRBJ1-6 -
TGCGCCAGCAGCTTCCGTGGGATGATGAACACTGAAGCTTTCTTT CASSFRGMMNTEAFF TRBV5-1 - TRBJ1-1 few